This T cell receptor (beta chain) was captured in a study of vaccination and CD4 T cells after COVID-19. At the level of the study: Stimulation of cells relied on overlapping spike peptides derived from SARS-CoV-2, HCoV-NL63, HCoV-OC43 and HCoV-229E. Study-level findings and limits: Within convalescent individuals, 304 out of 307 vaccine-specific clones proved to be spike mono-reactive. Convalescent patients' median share of reactive clones seen only post-vaccination was approximately 85%.

This CDR3 comprises 14 residues. The V segment lost 5 bases and the J segment 5 bases; nucleotides outside the gene matches: 7. Germline CDR1 is DFQATT and CDR2 is SNEGSKA (reference sequence). Sequenced with the Oncomine TCR Beta short-read assay was DNA taken from cultured CD4+ T cells. TCRdb fed the PCR reads into MiXCR, producing one record per CDR3 protein. This table has around 18,000 distinct CDR3 sequences, over 35% appearing once. The time point here: late sampling 161 to 241 days after vaccination in a few convalescent patients. Treatment here: roughly 10-day PBMC culture with coronavirus spike peptide pools or control peptides (ViraFEST assay). This clonotype has a handful of counts. Its target is not known.

Sequenced material: CD4+ T cells from blood, cultured in vitro, taken about 7 months after SARS-CoV-2 vaccination. The chain employs TRBV20-1 and TRBJ2-5, with TRBD1 identical over 11 bases. The sequence was obtained from a human donor who had recovered from COVID-19. CDR3 sequence reads: CSAGQGAEWETQYF. CDR3 in DNA: TGCAGTGCTGGACAGGGGGCAGAGTGGGAGACCCAGTACTTC.